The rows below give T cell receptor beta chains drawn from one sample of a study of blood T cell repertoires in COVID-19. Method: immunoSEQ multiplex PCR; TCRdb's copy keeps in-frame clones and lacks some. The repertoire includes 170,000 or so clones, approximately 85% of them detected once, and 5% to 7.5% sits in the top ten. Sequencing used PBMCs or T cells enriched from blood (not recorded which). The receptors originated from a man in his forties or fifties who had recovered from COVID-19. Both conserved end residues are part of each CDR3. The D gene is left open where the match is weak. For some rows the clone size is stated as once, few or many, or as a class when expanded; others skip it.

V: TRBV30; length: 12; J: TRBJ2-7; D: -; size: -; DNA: TGTGCCTGTTACTACAGGGACGGCGAGCAGTACTTC; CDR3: CACYYRDGEQYF
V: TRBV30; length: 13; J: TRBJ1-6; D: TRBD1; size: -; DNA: TGTGCCTGGAGGGGGACAGGGATCACCCCCCTCCACTTT; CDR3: CAWRGTGITPLHF
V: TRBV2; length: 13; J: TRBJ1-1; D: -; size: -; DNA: TGTGCTAGGAATCGGGCAGGGTCGACTGAAGCTTTCTTT; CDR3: CARNRAGSTEAFF
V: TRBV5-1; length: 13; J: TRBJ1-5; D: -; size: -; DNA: TGCGCCAGCAGTCCCACGGGGGGACAGCCCCAGCATTTT; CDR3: CASSPTGGQPQHF
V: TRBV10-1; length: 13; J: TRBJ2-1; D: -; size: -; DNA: TGCGCCAGCAGTGAGAGGACAGCGGATGAGCAGTTCTTC; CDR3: CASSERTADEQFF
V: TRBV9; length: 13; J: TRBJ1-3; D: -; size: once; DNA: TGTGCCAGCAGCGTTAGCTCTGGAAACACCATATATTTT; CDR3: CASSVSSGNTIYF
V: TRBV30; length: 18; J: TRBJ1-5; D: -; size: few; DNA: TGTGCCTGGAGTGGATGGACCTCCTCAGGGGATTTGCGGCAGCCCCAGCATTTT; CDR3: CAWSGWTSSGDLRQPQHF
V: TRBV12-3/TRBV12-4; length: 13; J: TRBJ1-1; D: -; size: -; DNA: TGTGCCAGCACTACCCGGGGACATGTTGAAGCTTTCTTT; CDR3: CASTTRGHVEAFF
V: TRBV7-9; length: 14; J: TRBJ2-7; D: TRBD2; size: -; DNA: TGTGCCAGCGGGGTCGCGGGGGACTCCTACGAGCAGTACTTC; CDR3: CASGVAGDSYEQYF
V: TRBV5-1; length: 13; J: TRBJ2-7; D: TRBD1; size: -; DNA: TGCGCCAGCAGATCAGGGGGCTCCTACGAGCAGTACTTC; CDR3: CASRSGGSYEQYF
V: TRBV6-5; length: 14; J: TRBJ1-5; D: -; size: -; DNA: TGTGCCAGCAGTTACCGATCGGTTAATCAGCCCCAGCATTTT; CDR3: CASSYRSVNQPQHF
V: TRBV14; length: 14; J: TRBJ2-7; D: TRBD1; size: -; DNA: TGTGCCAGCAGCCACAACACAGGGGGCAGCGAGCAGTACTTC; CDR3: CASSHNTGGSEQYF
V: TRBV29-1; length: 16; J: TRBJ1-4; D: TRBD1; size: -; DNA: TGCAGCGTTGAAGATCTAGTGGGACAGGGCTATGAAAAACTGTTTTTT; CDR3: CSVEDLVGQGYEKLFF
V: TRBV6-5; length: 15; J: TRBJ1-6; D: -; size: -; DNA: TGTGCCAGCAGCGATACAGGGCTGCGGGATTCACCCCTCCACTTT; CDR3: CASSDTGLRDSPLHF
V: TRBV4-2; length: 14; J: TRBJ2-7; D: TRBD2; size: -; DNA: TGTGCCAGCAGCCGGGATAGCGGGAACTACGAGCAGTACTTC; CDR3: CASSRDSGNYEQYF
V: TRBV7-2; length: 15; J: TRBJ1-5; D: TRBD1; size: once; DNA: TGTGCCAGCAGCTTAACTGTCCCGGGACAGGGACCCCAGCATTTT; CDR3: CASSLTVPGQGPQHF
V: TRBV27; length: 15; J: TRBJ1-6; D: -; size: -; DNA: TGTGCCAGCAGTTTAGGCAGACAGGCTCGTTCACCCCTCCACTTT; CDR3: CASSLGRQARSPLHF
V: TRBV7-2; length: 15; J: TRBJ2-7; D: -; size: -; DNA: TGTGCCAGCAGCCCCCCCGGGACTGCATCCTACGAGCAGTACTTC; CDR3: CASSPPGTASYEQYF